These 27 T cell receptor beta chains were all obtained from the same sample, sequenced in a study of cytomegalovirus exposure and HLA in healthy donors. 60 Vbeta and 13 Jbeta primers were used in PCR. Assay: immunoSEQ multiplex PCR; the TCRdb copy retains only in-frame clones and omits some. Of around 100,000 clones listed, approximately 85% are singletons. Sequenced: PBMCs. Every receptor here comes from a man aged 25-40 years in good health and CMV-seronegative.

This clone was recorded only once. The chain combines TRBV15 with TRBJ2-5; D is perhaps TRBD2 (7 bases). The CDR3 runs 14 residues. The germline gives CDR1 LNHNV, CDR2 YYDKDF (reference sequence). Trimming stripped 4 bases from V and 4 bases from J, with 13 bases between. In DNA, the CDR3 is TGTGCCACCAGCATCTGGGGGGGCCCAGAGACCCAGTACTTC. Translating gives CATSIWGGPETQYF.

The CDR3 nucleotides are TGTGCCAGCAGTGAGATGGCTAGCAATCAGCCCCAGCATTTT. Its protein is CASSEMASNQPQHF. J is TRBJ1-5 and V is TRBV6-1; D call uncertain. This CDR3 region has 14 residues. Germline-derived CDR1 and CDR2 are MNHNS and SASEGT. The ends were cut back, 3 bases at V and 0 bases at J, with 6 bases in the middle.

Worth noting for this clone: Distinct nucleotide sequences in the sample also encode this CDR3. The rearrangement uses TRBV2 and TRBJ2-3; D might be TRBD2 (5 bases). Trimming took 3 bases from V and 6 from J, leaving 10 bases between them. Germline CDR1 reads SNHLY; CDR2 reads FYNNEI. The length of the CDR3 is 13 residues. The CDR3 loop is CASSEASRDTQYF. The CDR3 region has the DNA TGTGCCAGCAGTGAGGCTAGCAGGGATACGCAGTATTTT.

The chain is built from TRBV5-6 and TRBJ2-5; D is ambiguous. Trimming left V 0 bases short and J 2 bases short, with 11 bases between. CDR1 and CDR2 (germline): SGHDT, YYEEEE. This CDR3 is built from 15 residues. The CDR3: CASSLARGAQETQYF. CDR3 bases: TGTGCCAGCAGCTTGGCCCGAGGTGCGCAAGAGACCCAGTACTTC.

This clone came up once. The V call is TRBV2, the J call TRBJ2-7; a weak D match, TRBD1 (6 bases). V was clipped by 7 bases and J by 0 bases, with 16 bases between them. Germline CDR1 is SNHLY and CDR2 is FYNNEI. The CDR3 length is 15 residues. The CDR3 DNA follows: TGTGCCAGCATATCACAGGGCCGGAGCTCCTACGAGCAGTACTTC. As protein: CASISQGRSSYEQYF.

The chain has TRBV7-9 and TRBJ2-7; tentative D call: TRBD2 (6 bases). CDR1 is SEHNR, CDR2 FQNEAQ, per germline (reference sequence). This CDR3 comprises 14 residues. The V and J ends lost 6 bases and 6 bases respectively, with 18 bases between them. CDR3: CASRDGGGYLEQYF. The CDR3 DNA reads TGTGCCAGCAGAGATGGTGGAGGGTATCTCGAGCAGTACTTC.

This clone was observed once. The gene calls are TRBV29-1 and TRBJ2-7; 13 nucleotides align to TRBD2. The CDR3 spans 17 residues. V lost 4 bases, J lost 0 bases, and 9 bases stayed unmatched. In germline, CDR1 is SQVTM, CDR2 ANQGSEA. CDR3 sequence (DNA): TGCAGCGTTGTTCGTTTAAGGACTAGCGGGAGCTCCTACGAGCAGTACTTC. Translated, it gives CSVVRLRTSGSSYEQYF.

V usage is TRBV6-5 and J usage is TRBJ1-1; perhaps TRBD1 as D (5 bases). Trimming left V 7 bases short and J 4 bases short, with 13 bases between. The CDR3 totals 13 residues. CDR1 and CDR2 (germline): MNHEY, SVGAGI. For the CDR3, the DNA is TGTGCCAGCAAGGACGGGGGGGGCACTGAAGCTTTCTTT. Its protein is CASKDGGGTEAFF.

In its sample, this clone was seen a few times. This sequence joins TRBV27 and TRBJ2-2; TRBD2 might be the D (6 bases). The CDR3 spans 13 residues. Germline CDR1 MNHEY, CDR2 SMNVEV (reference sequence). V gave up 10 bases and J gave up 6 bases, with 15 bases separating them. CDR3 sequence: CATQTGEAGELFF. The CDR3 region has the DNA TGTGCCACTCAAACCGGGGAGGCCGGGGAGCTGTTTTTT.

V usage is TRBV7-8 and J usage is TRBJ2-3, with 8 bases matching TRBD2. The germline V gene has CDR1 SGHVS and CDR2 FQNEAQ. V lost 5 bases to trimming and J lost 0 bases; unmatched junction nucleotides: 19. This CDR3 has 20 residues. The CDR3 protein is CASSELAYLVLAASTDTQYF. The CDR3 DNA reads TGTGCCAGCAGCGAGCTTGCCTACCTAGTACTAGCGGCTAGCACAGATACGCAGTATTTT.

In this sample, this clone turned up a few times. The rearrangement links TRBV28 to TRBJ1-2; 8 bases are a match to TRBD1. The trim removed 5 bases at V and 6 bases at J, leaving 5 bases unmatched. The length of the CDR3 is 13 residues. Germline CDR1 reads MDHEN; CDR2 reads SYDVKM. CDR3 protein: CASSVSTGDGYTF. The CDR3 DNA is TGTGCCAGCAGTGTCTCGACAGGGGATGGCTACACCTTC.

This chain joins TRBV29-1 and TRBJ1-1; D is perhaps TRBD1 (6 bases). The germline V gene has CDR1 SQVTM and CDR2 ANQGSEA. CDR3 length: 12 residues. The ends were cut back, 2 bases at V and 3 bases at J, with 7 bases in the middle. CDR3 sequence reads: CSVETGYTEAFF. The CDR3 region has the DNA TGCAGCGTTGAAACAGGGTACACTGAAGCTTTCTTT.

This chain uses TRBV11-2 with TRBJ2-7; 7 bases are shared with TRBD1. The CDR3 spans 14 residues. Unmatched junction bases numbered 8, after V lost 7 bases and J lost 2 bases. Germline V gene data show CDR1 as SGHAT and CDR2 as FQNNGV. As DNA, the CDR3 is TGTGCCAGCAAGACAGGGCTGAAAGCCTACGAGCAGTACTTC. Residues: CASKTGLKAYEQYF.

The gene calls are TRBV29-1 and TRBJ2-2; D perhaps matches TRBD2 (5 bases). The ends were cut back, 7 bases at V and 3 bases at J, with 15 bases in the middle. The V gene's germline CDR1 is SQVTM and CDR2 ANQGSEA. This CDR3 region has 14 residues. CDR3 region: CSAKGRGDTGELFF. Written as DNA, the CDR3 is TGCAGCGCAAAAGGGAGAGGAGACACCGGGGAGCTGTTTTTT.

The chain links TRBV5-4 to TRBJ2-1, with 10 bases identical to TRBD2. The junction had 6 bases not matched to a gene; V was cut back by 3 bases and J by 0 bases. Germline loops: CDR1 SGHNT, CDR2 YYREEE (reference sequence). The CDR3 has 17 amino acids. The CDR3, as DNA: TGTGCCAGCAGCTCGCCAGCGGGAGGGCTCTCCTACAATGAGCAGTTCTTC. Translation gives CASSSPAGGLSYNEQFF.

The chain couples TRBV19 to TRBJ1-5, with D perhaps matching TRBD1 (5 bases). Per germline, CDR1 LNHDA and CDR2 SQIVND (reference sequence). This CDR3 region has 17 residues. The germline V and J ends were trimmed by 3 bases and 0 bases, with 15 bases remaining between them. CDR3 protein: CASSIHLKGNSNQPQHF. CDR3 bases: TGTGCCAGTAGTATCCATCTCAAGGGGAATAGCAATCAGCCCCAGCATTTT.

The chain couples TRBV30 to TRBJ1-4; D gene unclear. The V and J ends lost 1 base and 8 bases respectively, with 5 bases between them. Germline assignment: CDR1 GTSNPN and CDR2 SVGIG (reference sequence). The CDR3 loop spans 11 amino acids. CDR3: CAWSAREKLFF. The CDR3, as DNA: TGTGCCTGGAGTGCACGGGAAAAACTGTTTTTT.

The chain uses TRBV9 and TRBJ1-4, with 7 bases matching TRBD1. The germline CDR1 and CDR2 sequences are SGDLS and YYNGEE. The CDR3 length is 15 residues. V shed 0 bases and J 5 bases; nucleotides not matched to a gene: 4. CDR3 DNA sequence: TGTGCCAGCAGCGTAGACGACAGGGACAATGAAAAACTGTTTTTT. Protein product: CASSVDDRDNEKLFF.

J is TRBJ2-1 and V is TRBV10-1, with TRBD2 matching 14 bases. V was pared by 6 bases and J by 4 bases, with 5 bases of the junction left unmatched. Germline V lookup: CDR1 WNHNN, CDR2 SYGVQD (reference sequence). CDR3 length: 16 amino acids. The CDR3, as DNA: TGCGCCAGCAGAGGACTAGCGGGAGGCCCTTACAATGAGCAGTTCTTC. This sequence encodes CASRGLAGGPYNEQFF.

The chain recombines TRBV5-4 with TRBJ2-7; maybe TRBD2 (5 bases). The CDR3 consists of 12 residues. The germline V gene encodes CDR1 SGHNT and CDR2 YYREEE (reference sequence). The germline V and J ends were trimmed by 3 bases and 2 bases, with 6 bases remaining between them. The CDR3, as DNA: TGTGCCAGCAGCTGGGGAGCCTACGAGCAGTACTTC. It specifies CASSWGAYEQYF.

Concerning this clone: This CDR3 is missing its conserved last phenylalanine or tryptophan, likely due to a read error. The chain uses TRBV9 and TRBJ1-4; a weak D match, TRBD1 (5 bases). Germline V gene lookup returns CDR1 SGDLS and CDR2 YYNGEE. The CDR3 spans 16 residues. V lost 3 bases and J lost 0, with 12 bases in between. CDR3 residues: CASSGKTGATNEKLFV. CDR3 coding DNA: TGTGCCAGCAGCGGTAAAACAGGAGCAACTAATGAAAAACTGTTTGTT.

The chain couples TRBV5-1 to TRBJ2-7, with 7 bases that match TRBD1. The germline CDR1 and CDR2 sequences are SGHRS and YFSETQ. Losses at the gene ends were 1 base for V and 3 bases for J; bases not matched to a gene: 7. The length of the CDR3 is 15 residues. CDR3 in DNA: TGCGCCAGCAGCTTGCTAGGCAGGGGGAGCTACGAGCAGTACTTC. Its protein is CASSLLGRGSYEQYF.

The chain combines TRBV4-1 with TRBJ1-2; TRBD1 matches at 7 bases. In germline, CDR1 is MGHRA, CDR2 YSYEKL. With 4 bases clipped from V and 8 bases from J, the junction kept 7 bases outside the gene matches. The CDR3 extends over 13 amino acids. CDR3 loop: CASSPTGSRGYTF. In DNA form, the CDR3 reads TGCGCCAGCAGCCCGACAGGGTCCCGCGGCTACACCTTC.

This clone occurred a few times. V and J are TRBV19 and TRBJ2-3, with D possibly TRBD2 on 5 matching bases. The CDR3 sequence is 16 residues long. The germline CDR1 and CDR2 sequences are LNHDA and SQIVND (reference sequence). Deletions cut 5 bases from V and 5 bases from J, with 20 bases between. The CDR3 sequence: CASSPGGASGGDTQYF. The CDR3 DNA reads as TGTGCCAGTAGTCCTGGAGGAGCATCGGGTGGAGATACGCAGTATTTT.

The J gene is TRBJ2-7, the V gene TRBV5-1; 7 positions match TRBD1. The CDR3 totals 15 residues. Germline V gene lookup returns CDR1 SGHRS and CDR2 YFSETQ. Trimming at V came to 0 bases and at J to 5 bases, leaving 8 bases not matched to a gene. The CDR3 DNA sequence: TGCGCCAGCAGCTTGGCCGGCAGGGGGATGGACGAGCAGTACTTC. Translating gives CASSLAGRGMDEQYF.

This clone appeared once. V gene TRBV28 combines with J gene TRBJ2-7; D ambiguous. V was pared by 6 bases and J by 6 bases, with 12 bases between. Germline assignment: CDR1 MDHEN and CDR2 SYDVKM. The CDR3 totals 12 residues. CDR3 residues: CASSPVSLEQYF. In DNA form, the CDR3 reads TGTGCCAGCAGCCCCGTCTCACTCGAGCAGTACTTC.

This chain joins TRBV30 and TRBJ1-5; 10 nucleotides agree with TRBD1. The CDR3 length is 13 residues. Germline V gene data show CDR1 as GTSNPN and CDR2 as SVGIG (reference sequence). CDR3 sequence (DNA): TGTGCGTTTGGGACAGGGGTGAATCAGCCCCAGCATTTT. The encoded protein is CAFGTGVNQPQHF.